Here is one T cell receptor beta chain with its context. The data stem from a study of blood T cell repertoires in COVID-19. Across the whole study: Spain, Italy and the United States supplied samples that represented acute and convalescent COVID-19. The cDNA or gDNA used as material had been derived from T cells, B-cell-depleted T cells, or PBMCs.

Original processing notes: By means of reference gene primer amplification, nucleated cell counts were estimated. Only in-frame clones appear in the TCRdb table, and some are missing; sequencing was by immunoSEQ multiplex PCR. That table gives V, J and clone size, and the DNA gave D and trimming. This sample has approximately 670,000 clones; about 87% occur once, and the top ten carry roughly 0.25%. This CDR3 region has 13 residues. J was trimmed by 2 bases and V by 8 bases; bases with no gene match: 1. This receptor was taken from a woman aged 18-29 years with acute or convalescent COVID-19. This sequence joins TRBV12-3 or TRBV12-4 and TRBJ1-3; TRBD1 aligns across 9 bases. The specimen was peripheral blood. CDR3 amino acids: CASWDRAGNTIYF. In DNA form, the CDR3 reads TGTGCCAGCTGGGACAGGGCTGGAAACACCATATATTTT.